The clone carrying this TCR beta chain has a count of ten or more. Its antigen is as yet unknown. The sample originates from a study of identical twins. Study-wide findings and caveats: Alpha sequences out of frame and shared by twins had excess low generation probability.

Using its own MiXCR run on the 5' RACE reads, TCRdb lists one record per CDR3 protein. The sample holds roughly 480,000 distinct CDR3 sequences, less than 25% seen once. J lost 5 bases, V lost 5 bases, and 5 bases had no gene match. The germline CDR1 and CDR2 sequences are SGHAT and FQNNGV. The CDR3 sequence is 14 residues long. This sample also belongs to another study, concerning T cells expressing NK-cell markers. That source adds: The study found dominant NKG2C+ clonotypes at about 1.0-7.5% of CD8+ T cells in 5 or 6 donors.

The source of this sequence is a woman under 30 in good health. Input material: CD4+ T cells sorted from blood. The chain uses TRBV11-2 and TRBJ2-5; the match to TRBD2 covers 10 bases. The CDR3 sequence is CASSDKRGGETQYF. In DNA form, the CDR3 reads TGTGCCAGCAGCGATAAGCGGGGGGGGGAGACCCAGTACTTC.